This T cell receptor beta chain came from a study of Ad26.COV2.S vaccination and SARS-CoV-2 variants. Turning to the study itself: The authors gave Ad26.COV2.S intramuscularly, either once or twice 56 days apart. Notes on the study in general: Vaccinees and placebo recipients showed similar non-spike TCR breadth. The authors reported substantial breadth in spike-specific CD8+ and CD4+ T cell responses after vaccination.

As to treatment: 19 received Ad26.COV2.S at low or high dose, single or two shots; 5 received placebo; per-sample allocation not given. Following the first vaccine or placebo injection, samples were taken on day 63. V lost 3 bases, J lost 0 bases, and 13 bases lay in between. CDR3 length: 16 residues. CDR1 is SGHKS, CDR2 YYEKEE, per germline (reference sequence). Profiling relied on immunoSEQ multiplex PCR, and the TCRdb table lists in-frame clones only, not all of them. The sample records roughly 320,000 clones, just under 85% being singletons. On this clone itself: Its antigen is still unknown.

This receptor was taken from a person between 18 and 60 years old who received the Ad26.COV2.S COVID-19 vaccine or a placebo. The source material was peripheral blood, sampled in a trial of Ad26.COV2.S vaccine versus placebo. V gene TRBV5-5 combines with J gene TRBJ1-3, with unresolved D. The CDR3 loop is CASSSKPGYSGNTIYF. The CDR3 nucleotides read TGTGCCAGCAGCTCCAAACCAGGATACTCTGGAAACACCATATATTTT.